Listed here are 24 T cell receptor beta chains from one sample, sequenced in a study of cytomegalovirus exposure and HLA in healthy donors (dated by TCRdb to 2016 to 2017). The library was obtained by the immunoSEQ multiplex PCR assay. For the multiplex PCR, a mixture combining 60 forward primers for TCR Vbeta segments and 13 reverse primers for TCR Jbeta segments was used. TCRdb took over this immuneACCESS table, retaining in-frame rearrangements with V and J assigned. Such tables are incomplete; in checked studies, under half of the missing clones stem from an unresolved V gene, and the remainder is unexplained. For this sample there are hundreds of thousands of clones; 78% appear just once. Clones ranked in the top ten supply 0.45% to 0.5% of the sample. The sample consisted of PBMCs. These receptors originate from a boy aged 5-17 years in good health and CMV-seronegative.

The chain joins TRBV14 to TRBJ1-1; maybe TRBD1 (5 bases). V lost 2 bases and J 4 bases, leaving 8 bases between the germline ends. Germline V gene sequence: CDR1 SGHDN, CDR2 FVKESK. The CDR3 is made up of 13 amino acids. The CDR3 region has the DNA TGTGCCAGCAGCCAATACAGGCGCACTGAAGCTTTCTTT. It yields the protein CASSQYRRTEAFF.

V is TRBV18 and J is TRBJ2-3; TRBD1 is a possible D gene (6 bases). This CDR3 is built from 17 residues. The germline CDR1 and CDR2 sequences are KGHSH and LQKENI. V lost 3 bases and J 0 bases, leaving 16 bases between the germline ends. The CDR3 DNA is TGTGCCAGCTCACCTATAGGACAGACACATAGCACAGATACGCAGTATTTT. This translates into CASSPIGQTHSTDTQYF.

V is TRBV6-1 and J is TRBJ1-2; D gene ambiguous. V lost 0 bases, J lost 6 bases, and 17 bases lay in between. The CDR3 runs 16 residues. CDR1 and CDR2 (germline): MNHNS, SASEGT. DNA for the CDR3: TGTGCCAGCAGTGAAGCGCCCAGGACTGGCCGGGATGGCTACACCTTC. Translating gives CASSEAPRTGRDGYTF.

The rearrangement uses TRBV10-1 and TRBJ1-5; TRBD1 matches at 7 bases. V lost 6 bases and J lost 0; bases outside the gene matches: 14. Germline lookup yields CDR1 WNHNN and CDR2 SYGVQD (reference sequence). CDR3 size: 18 residues. CDR3 sequence: CASRHRGTINYSNQPQHF. The CDR3 DNA is TGCGCCAGCAGGCACAGGGGAACTATTAATTATAGCAATCAGCCCCAGCATTTT.

The gene calls are TRBV15 and TRBJ2-2; the match to TRBD1 covers 9 bases. The CDR3 sequence is 16 residues long. V shed 4 bases, J shed 3 bases, and the junction held 6 bases outside the gene matches. Germline CDR1 is LNHNV and CDR2 is YYDKDF (reference sequence). CDR3 sequence reads: CATSTVRTGDTGELFF. The CDR3 DNA sequence: TGTGCCACCAGCACGGTTAGGACAGGGGACACCGGGGAGCTGTTTTTT.

CDR3 amino acids: CASSLKGVGNSPLHF. In DNA, the CDR3 is TGTGCCAGCAGTTTGAAGGGGGTGGGGAATTCACCCCTCCACTTT. V gene TRBV6-5 combines with J gene TRBJ1-6; tentative D call: TRBD1 (6 bases). This CDR3 region has 15 residues. The germline V gene encodes CDR1 MNHEY and CDR2 SVGAGI. Trimming shortened V by 4 bases and J by 7 bases, and 14 bases separated the two germline ends.

The gene calls are TRBV7-2 and TRBJ1-5; 10 bases fit TRBD1. This CDR3 is 14 amino acids long. Germline V gives CDR1 SGHTA, CDR2 FQGNSA. V lost 4 bases, J lost 7 bases, and 4 bases stayed unmatched. CDR3 loop: CASSYDRGQQPQHF. CDR3 sequence (DNA): TGTGCCAGCAGCTACGACAGGGGGCAACAGCCCCAGCATTTT.

CDR3 region: CSVVRSGASGGAEAFF. Here the CDR3 DNA reads TGCAGCGTCGTGAGGTCTGGGGCCTCGGGGGGGGCTGAAGCTTTCTTT. This sequence joins TRBV29-1 and TRBJ1-1; weak D call: TRBD1 (5 bases). With 6 bases removed from V and 6 bases from J, the gap between germline ends came to 26 bases. CDR3 length: 16 residues. The germline V gene encodes CDR1 SQVTM and CDR2 ANQGSEA.

This chain joins TRBV30 and TRBJ1-1; 7 bases map to TRBD1. CDR1 is GTSNPN, CDR2 SVGIG, per germline (reference sequence). The trim removed 4 bases at V and 8 bases at J, leaving 4 bases unmatched. The CDR3 has 11 residues. CDR3 residues: CAWNGRGEAFF. CDR3 bases: TGTGCCTGGAACGGCAGGGGGGAAGCTTTCTTT.

This chain links TRBV11-3 with TRBJ2-7; perhaps TRBD2 as D (6 bases). V was shortened by 4 bases and J by 3 bases, with 13 bases between the two germline ends. CDR1 is SGHNT, CDR2 YENEEA, per germline. The CDR3 runs to 14 residues. Here the CDR3 reads CASSSAEGRYEQYF. The DNA of the CDR3 is TGTGCCAGCAGCTCGGCGGAGGGCCGCTACGAGCAGTACTTC.

Only one count was recorded for this clone. This rearrangement joins TRBV5-1 to TRBJ2-3; 7 nucleotides align to TRBD1. Germline CDR1 is SGHRS and CDR2 is YFSETQ. The CDR3 runs to 15 residues. With V trimmed by 4 bases and J by 2 bases, 7 bases remained unmatched. The CDR3 DNA follows: TGCGCCAGCAGCCGCACCGGGACAGTCACAGATACGCAGTATTTT. Protein: CASSRTGTVTDTQYF.

The count of this clone is one. The chain uses TRBV29-1 and TRBJ2-3; possible D gene TRBD2, 5 bases. Trimming removed 7 bases at V and 4 bases at J, with 12 bases between. CDR1 and CDR2 from the germline V gene are SQVTM and ANQGSEA. The CDR3 length is 12 residues. DNA of the CDR3: TGCAGCGCGGCGGGTTCGGCAGATACGCAGTATTTT. It specifies CSAAGSADTQYF.

In its sample, this clone was seen once. The rearrangement uses TRBV7-9 and TRBJ1-2, with TRBD1 matching 7 bases. CDR3 length: 16 amino acids. V was pared by 3 bases and J by 0 bases, with 7 bases of the junction left unmatched. In germline, CDR1 is SEHNR, CDR2 FQNEAQ (reference sequence). DNA for the CDR3: TGTGCCAGCAGCTTTAAGGGACAGTTACCTAACTATGGCTACACCTTC. It translates to CASSFKGQLPNYGYTF. Full variable domain (rest looked up from reference TRBV7-9 and TRBJ1-2): DTGVSQNPRHKITKRGQNVTFRCDPISEHNRLYWYRQTLGQGPEFLTYFQNEAQLEKSRLLSDRFSAERPKGSFSTLEIQRTEQGDSAMYLCASSFKGQLPNYGYTFGSGTRLTVV.

The rearrangement joins TRBV10-2 to TRBJ2-1; 9 nucleotides line up with TRBD2. Germline V CDR1 and CDR2: WSHSY, SAAADI. The J segment lost 4 bases and the V segment lost 7 bases, leaving 2 bases of the junction unmatched. CDR3 size: 13 residues. The chain's CDR3 is CASNLAGYNEQFF. The CDR3 DNA reads TGCGCCAGCAATCTAGCGGGGTACAATGAGCAGTTCTTC.

This rearrangement joins TRBV5-8 to TRBJ2-3; D is possibly TRBD1 (6 bases). Trimming shortened V by 4 bases and J by 1 base, and 13 bases separated the two germline ends. This CDR3 is 15 amino acids long. Looked up from germline, CDR1 is SGHTS and CDR2 is YDEGEE. CDR3 DNA: TGTGCCAGCAGCCCAGGGGTTGACGGCACAGATACGCAGTATTTT. Its protein product is CASSPGVDGTDTQYF.

This rearrangement joins TRBV5-1 to TRBJ1-2; D is possibly TRBD1 (5 bases). CDR1 is SGHRS, CDR2 YFSETQ, per germline. There are 15 residues in the CDR3. With 2 bases removed from V and 4 bases from J, the gap between germline ends came to 15 bases. The CDR3 DNA is TGCGCCAGCAGCTTAACGATCCGGGGGGGCTATGGCTACACCTTC. It is translated as CASSLTIRGGYGYTF.

This sequence joins TRBV5-1 and TRBJ1-2; 9 bases match TRBD1. The junction had 8 bases not matched to a gene; V was cut back by 2 bases and J by 12 bases. Germline V CDR1 and CDR2: SGHRS, YFSETQ. CDR3 length: 13 amino acids. The CDR3, as DNA: TGCGCCAGCAGCTTTGGACAGGGGCCATCCCACACCTTC. Protein sequence: CASSFGQGPSHTF. The whole variable domain, filled in from reference TRBV5-1 and TRBJ1-2, reads KAGVTQTPRYLIKTRGQQVTLSCSPISGHRSVSWYQQTPGQGLQFLFEYFSETQRNKGNFPGRFSGRQFSNSRSEMNVSTLELGDSALYLCASSFGQGPSHTFGSGTRLTVV.

This chain links TRBV27 with TRBJ1-2; TRBD1 is a possible D gene (6 bases). Germline CDR1 reads MNHEY; CDR2 reads SMNVEV (reference sequence). Trimming cost V 2 bases and J 4 bases, with 11 bases left between them. The CDR3 totals 14 residues. Here the CDR3 reads CASSLTVRGYGYTF. As DNA, the CDR3 is TGTGCCAGCAGTTTAACGGTCAGGGGCTATGGCTACACCTTC.

In this sample, this clone turned up once. Other DNA sequences in the sample encode the same CDR3. The chain recombines TRBV19 with TRBJ1-2; D is ambiguous. Trimming took off 5 bases at V and 0 bases at J, with 10 bases between the two ends. This CDR3 contains 14 residues. Germline values: CDR1 LNHDA, CDR2 SQIVND (reference sequence). CDR3 DNA: TGTGCCAGTAGTCCGACATTAGCTAACTATGGCTACACCTTC. This gives the protein CASSPTLANYGYTF.

The chain is built from TRBV4-1 and TRBJ1-5, with 7 bases identical to TRBD1. CDR1 and CDR2 (germline): MGHRA, YSYEKL. Trimming took 4 bases from V and 1 from J; bases not matched to a gene: 7. CDR3 length equals 16 residues. CDR3 nucleotides: TGCGCCAGCAGCCCCGGAGGGGGCGGGAGCAATCAGCCCCAGCATTTT. It specifies CASSPGGGGSNQPQHF.

V gene TRBV7-2 combines with J gene TRBJ2-5; D might be TRBD2 (6 bases). Germline V gives CDR1 SGHTA, CDR2 FQGNSA. Trimming pared 5 bases from V and 4 bases from J, leaving 20 bases between. This CDR3 is built from 16 residues. CDR3 sequence reads: CASSLVRGGDRETQYF. The CDR3 DNA sequence: TGTGCCAGCAGCCTCGTGAGGGGCGGGGATCGAGAGACCCAGTACTTC.

The V call is TRBV5-1, the J call TRBJ2-1; D is perhaps TRBD2 (5 bases). The CDR3 spans 13 residues. V dropped 5 bases and J dropped 6 bases, with 12 bases sitting between them. Germline values: CDR1 SGHRS, CDR2 YFSETQ. CDR3 nucleotides: TGCGCCAGCAGTGATAGCGACCTCAATGAGCAGTTCTTC. It encodes CASSDSDLNEQFF.

The chain couples TRBV7-9 to TRBJ1-5, with unresolved D. The CDR3 spans 11 residues. The germline V and J ends were trimmed by 7 bases and 5 bases, with 6 bases remaining between them. Per the germline V gene, CDR1 is SEHNR and CDR2 is FQNEAQ (reference sequence). DNA for the CDR3: TGTGCCAGCATCCGGGATCAGCCCCAGCATTTT. Its translation: CASIRDQPQHF.

The rearrangement links TRBV27 to TRBJ1-3, with no clear D. In germline, CDR1 is MNHEY, CDR2 SMNVEV (reference sequence). The CDR3 runs 16 residues. V shed 0 bases and J shed 2 bases, with 11 bases lying between them. The CDR3 nucleotides read TGTGCCAGCAGTTTATCCCCTGCCGGGACTGGAAACACCATATATTTT. This translates into CASSLSPAGTGNTIYF.